This T cell receptor beta chain originates from a study of T cell changes during pregnancy in multiple sclerosis. The protocol was immunoSEQ multiplex PCR, while the TCRdb copy is restricted to in-frame clones and leaves out a portion. The sample lists 35,000 to 55,000 clones, under 90% occurring once. The TCR comes from a female donor in good health, enrolled as a control in a pregnancy study. Sample: peripheral blood, taken in the second trimester of pregnancy.

The CDR3 protein is CASSLVVHEQYF. For the CDR3, the DNA is TGTGCCAGCAGCTTAGTAGTGCACGAGCAGTACTTC. The J gene is TRBJ2-7, the V gene TRBV7-9, with unresolved D. The CDR3 covers 12 residues. The germline V gene has CDR1 SEHNR and CDR2 FQNEAQ (reference sequence). V was cut by 1 base and J by 5 bases, with 6 bases left in between.